A selection of T cell receptor beta chains follows, all from one sample in a study of T cells in localized non-small cell lung cancer. Assay: immunoSEQ multiplex PCR; the TCRdb copy retains only in-frame clones and omits some. The repertoire has around 64,000 clones, roughly nine tenths of them found once; the top ten carry about 20%. This sample comprised peripheral blood, obtained before any cancer treatment. These receptor sequences come from a man between 40 and 70 years old with stage I lung adenocarcinoma. Each CDR3 is given without its conserved first and last residue. Clone size, where shown, is once, few, many, or a class for clones that have expanded.

ASSPRLITDTQY TRBJ2-3 - TRBV7-2
ASSLGGPNTEAF TRBJ1-1 - TRBV5-1
ASIARGSYNSPLH TRBJ1-6 - TRBV6-5
ASSTTSGDYNEQF TRBJ2-1 - TRBV11-3
ATSRVGAWEQY TRBJ2-7 - TRBV15
ASSLKGTSAHTDTQY TRBJ2-3 - TRBV7-9
ASSQDYTGELF TRBJ2-2 - TRBV4-2
ASSYDRGRTDTQY TRBJ2-3 few TRBV7-2
ASGPGQADNQPQH TRBJ1-5 - TRBV7-3
ADRQGLGANTEAF TRBJ1-1 - TRBV6-4
ASSDASSSGNTIY TRBJ1-3 - TRBV6-1
ASSLGGGDEQY TRBJ2-7 - TRBV5-1
ASSTGLHTGELF TRBJ2-2 - TRBV19
ASSFSGGIYGYT TRBJ1-2 - TRBV5-4
ASSDVQTQY TRBJ2-5 - TRBV2
ASSPDRTSGRFEQY TRBJ2-7 - TRBV6-6
ASTPGRKSPTDTQY TRBJ2-3 - TRBV5-4
ASSYPRLEQF TRBJ2-1 - TRBV28
ASSYSQGGSGNTIY TRBJ1-3 - TRBV6-6
ASSLEYRGGETQY TRBJ2-5 - TRBV11-3
ASSQPGLSNTGELF TRBJ2-2 - TRBV4-3
ASSLRRQGSATEAF TRBJ1-1 - TRBV7-3
ASSRTDTDTQY TRBJ2-3 - TRBV5-4
ASSHGLIRSGEQF TRBJ2-1 - TRBV7-9
ASSLSIWGDEQY TRBJ2-7 few TRBV5-8
ASSPSGLAGNSYEQY TRBJ2-7 - TRBV18
AWTPGTATYEQY TRBJ2-7 few TRBV30
ASSLTSGYEQY TRBJ2-7 - TRBV7-9
ASSLEGGPGYNEQF TRBJ2-1 - TRBV5-8
ASSAGTGDTDTQY TRBJ2-3 - TRBV9
ASSLFLAANTGELF TRBJ2-2 - TRBV5-4
ASSLAPTGGLGYT TRBJ1-2 - TRBV7-6
ASSPSGRDNEQF TRBJ2-1 - TRBV7-3
ASSREGFNEQF TRBJ2-1 - TRBV2
ASIRTSGSGADTQY TRBJ2-3 once TRBV2
ASSFTSITDTQY TRBJ2-3 - TRBV25-1
ATSSHQGRESYT TRBJ1-2 - TRBV15
ASSPGPLNTEAF TRBJ1-1 - TRBV18
ASSVGTGAYEQY TRBJ2-7 - TRBV9
ASSLSRLVSNEQY TRBJ2-7 - TRBV28
ASSLARGVQETQY TRBJ2-5 - TRBV7-9
ASSSWGTSGSYDEQY TRBJ2-7 - TRBV5-1